What follows are 3 T cell receptor beta chains derived from one specimen sequenced in a study of early T cells in non-severe SARS-CoV-2 infection. TCRdb analysed the 5' RACE reads with MiXCR anew, one entry per CDR3 protein. The sample lists around 77,000 distinct CDR3 sequences, 9.5% to 13% seen once, with 7.6% in the top ten. The sequencing used whole blood, collected at baseline. The receptors originated from an adult who was a healthcare worker with PCR-confirmed SARS-CoV-2 infection or an uninfected control (not recorded which).

V gene TRBV10-3 combines with J gene TRBJ2-2; 8 positions match TRBD1. Trimming cost V 3 bases and J 9 bases; bases outside gene matches: 6. CDR1 and CDR2 (germline): ENHRY, SYGVKD. There are 14 residues in the CDR3. In DNA, the CDR3 is TGTGCCATCAGTGACGACAGGGGAGGTAGGGAGCTGTTTTTT. It encodes CAISDDRGGRELFF.

This clonotype was counted a few times. CDR3 coding DNA: TGCGCCAGCAGCTTGGAGGGACCGGAAAGCGCCGGGGAGCTGTTTTTT. It specifies CASSLEGPESAGELFF. The chain combines TRBV5-1 with TRBJ2-2, with D tentatively TRBD1 or TRBD2 (5 bases each). Germline CDR1 and CDR2: SGHRS and YFSETQ. Trimming left V 0 bases short and J 6 bases short, with 15 bases between. This CDR3 spans 16 amino acids.

CDR3 nucleotides: TGTGCCTGGAGTCCAGCGAACACTGAAGCTTTCTTT. Encoded protein: CAWSPANTEAFF. The genes are TRBV30 and TRBJ1-1; the D is unclear. The CDR3 sequence is 12 residues long. Germline V CDR1 and CDR2: GTSNPN, SVGIG (reference sequence). V gave up 2 bases and J gave up 1 base, with 5 bases separating them.